This TCR beta chain was identified in a study of T-cell memory formation after mild COVID-19. As for the study in general: There were largely donor-specific TCR clusters.

TCRdb recomputed calls from the 5' RACE reads with MiXCR, one row per CDR3 protein. This sample has about 210,000 distinct CDR3 sequences, with around 25% found just once. Regarding the study as a whole: Contracting CD4+ clones sat mainly in CM and EM; CD8+ in EMRA. Day 15 to 85 contracting clones showed balanced CD4/CD8; day 15 to 37 expanders favored CD4+. Nothing showed for sure that second-wave clones peaking on day 37 were SARS-CoV-2 specific.

This CDR3 spans 13 amino acids. V lost 4 bases and J lost 12, with 19 bases in between. The V gene's germline CDR1 is GTSNPN and CDR2 SVGIG (reference sequence). This clonotype turned up a few times. Its antigen is unidentified. The chain combines TRBV30 with TRBJ2-1, with TRBD2 as a possible D gene (5 bases). The sample was PBMCs or a T cell subset sorted from them (not recorded which). The receptor was isolated from an adult woman who had mild COVID-19 (a few samples of this study predate the infection). Cell type and time point are not known. CDR3 region: CAWTRLARQVQFF. The CDR3 nucleotides are TGTGCCTGGACTCGCCTAGCTCGCCAGGTGCAGTTCTTC.